The next 21 T cell receptor beta chains were all read from a single sample in a study of blood T cells in healthy people across ages. With a J-beta primer mix and a sample-barcoded 5' primer, a second PCR ran about 6 to 11 cycles. One entry per CDR3 protein results from TCRdb running MiXCR on the 5' RACE reads. The sample yields some 1.7 million distinct CDR3 sequences, under 30% seen once. The sequenced sample consisted of blood. These receptors came from a woman aged 25 to 39 in good health.

The chain combines TRBV12-3 or TRBV12-4 with TRBJ2-5; 7 nucleotides align to TRBD2. The V gene end was trimmed by 5 bases and the J gene end by 11 bases; junction bases not matched to a gene: 11. This CDR3 region has 13 residues. The CDR3 region is CASSVGTINEQYF. The CDR3 DNA is TGTGCCAGCAGTGTCGGGACTATCAATGAGCAGTACTTC.

This clonotype was picked up a small number of times. The CDR3: CASSTRTSGSPDTQYF. The CDR3 DNA is TGTGCCAGCAGTACCAGGACTAGCGGGAGTCCAGATACGCAGTATTTT. The chain employs TRBV6-6 and TRBJ2-3; 13 nucleotides match TRBD2. CDR1 is MNHNY, CDR2 SVGAGI, per germline (reference sequence). The CDR3 totals 16 residues. V gave up 5 bases and J gave up 4 bases; unmatched junction bases: 6.

V is TRBV5-6 and J is TRBJ2-1, with D possibly TRBD2 on 5 matching bases. Germline V gene data show CDR1 as SGHDT and CDR2 as YYEEEE. The V gene lost 5 bases and the J gene lost 6 bases, with 18 bases spanning the gap. The CDR3 sequence is 15 residues long. CDR3 amino acids: CASSLGSKEGNEQFF. The CDR3, as DNA: TGTGCCAGCAGTCTGGGGTCCAAAGAGGGCAATGAGCAGTTCTTC.

This clonotype turned up a few times. A much bigger clone sits one base away, suggesting this may be a read error. J is TRBJ2-4 and V is TRBV5-1, with 11 bases matching TRBD1. TRBJ2-7 matches the DNA end more closely, so the J call is doubtful. Germline V lookup: CDR1 SGHRS, CDR2 YFSETQ. The CDR3 sequence is 17 residues long. The CDR3 region has the DNA TGCGCCGGCAGCTTGGTGGGAGGACAGGGGGCAACCTACGAGCAGTACTTC. Its protein product is CAGSLVGGQGATYEQYF.

This clonotype appeared many times. The V call is TRBV15, the J call TRBJ1-2, with no clear D. The CDR3 is 15 amino acids. V lost 1 base and J lost 3, with 12 bases in between. Germline values: CDR1 LNHNV, CDR2 YYDKDF (reference sequence). CDR3 DNA: TGTGCCACCAGCAGAGCCCCCCCCGGGGACTATGGCTACACCTTC. Protein product: CATSRAPPGDYGYTF.

J is TRBJ2-1 and V is TRBV5-1, with D unclear. Trimming took 4 bases from V and 0 from J, leaving 14 bases between them. The CDR3 covers 16 residues. Germline lookup yields CDR1 SGHRS and CDR2 YFSETQ. CDR3 DNA sequence: TGCGCCAGCAGCCACCGACGCCCGAGCTCCTACAATGAGCAGTTCTTC. Its translation: CASSHRRPSSYNEQFF.

This clonotype came up a few times. The chain couples TRBV5-1 to TRBJ2-1, with TRBD2 identical over 14 bases. This CDR3 region has 18 residues. CDR1 is SGHRS and CDR2 is YFSETQ in the germline V gene. After removal of 1 base from V and 4 bases from J, the junction contained 7 bases not matched to a gene. CDR3 nucleotide sequence: TGCGCCAGCAGCTTGACGACTAGCGGGGGGGCTGTTTACAATGAGCAGTTCTTC. Protein product: CASSLTTSGGAVYNEQFF.

About this clonotype itself: One base away lies a much larger clone, so this may be a sequencing read error. This chain links TRBV28 with TRBJ2-7; the D call may be TRBD1 or TRBD2 (5 bases each). Germline assignment: CDR1 MDHEN and CDR2 SYDVKM. CDR3 size: 14 residues. The CDR3 nucleotides are TGTGCCATCAGTCCCCAGGGAGAGGTGTACGAGCAGTACTTC. Translation gives CAISPQGEVYEQYF.

CDR3 protein: CASSEPRKNTEAFF. The CDR3 bases are TGTGCCAGCAGTGAGCCAAGGAAGAACACTGAAGCTTTCTTT. The chain links TRBV2 to TRBJ1-1; D not resolved. With 3 bases removed from V and 1 base from J, the gap between germline ends came to 9 bases. This CDR3 has 14 amino acids. Per germline, CDR1 SNHLY and CDR2 FYNNEI.

There are many counts of this clonotype. The rearrangement uses TRBV12-3 or TRBV12-4 and TRBJ2-1, with 13 nucleotides matching TRBD2. The CDR3 runs 16 residues. V dropped 7 bases and J dropped 5; count of bases not matched to a gene: 8. This CDR3 reads CASTPTSGRADNEQFF. The CDR3 DNA follows: TGTGCCAGCACCCCAACTAGCGGGAGGGCCGACAATGAGCAGTTCTTC.

J is TRBJ1-1 and V is TRBV20-1; possible D gene TRBD1, 5 bases. CDR1 is DFQATT, CDR2 SNEGSKA, per germline (reference sequence). This CDR3 spans 12 amino acids. Trimming took off 6 bases at V and 1 base at J, with 9 bases between the two ends. CDR3 bases: TGCAGTGCCGGTGGGGCGAACACTGAAGCTTTCTTT. This codes for CSAGGANTEAFF.

This clonotype was seen at least ten times. The V call is TRBV6-6, the J call TRBJ1-2; TRBD1 aligns across 9 bases. V was clipped by 5 bases and J by 8 bases; unmatched bases: 9. Germline lookup yields CDR1 MNHNY and CDR2 SVGAGI (reference sequence). CDR3 length equals 14 residues. The CDR3 sequence is CASSQRDRVTGYTF. The CDR3 nucleotides are TGTGCCAGCAGTCAGCGGGACAGGGTAACGGGCTACACCTTC.

This clonotype was counted many times. V and J are TRBV6-1 and TRBJ1-2; a weak D match, TRBD1 (5 bases). CDR3 length: 14 amino acids. Germline assignment: CDR1 MNHNS and CDR2 SASEGT. The V and J ends lost 6 bases and 2 bases respectively, with 13 bases between them. The CDR3 protein is CASSPGPSNYGYTF. CDR3 in DNA: TGTGCCAGCAGCCCGGGACCTTCGAACTATGGCTACACCTTC.

This clonotype was observed a few times. The rearrangement joins TRBV14 to TRBJ2-3; D is undetermined. The germline gives CDR1 SGHDN, CDR2 FVKESK. This CDR3 is 14 amino acids long. Deletions cut 2 bases from V and 2 bases from J, with 8 bases between. CDR3 nucleotide sequence: TGTGCCAGCAGCCAAAGTCTGATCACAGATACGCAGTATTTT. Amino acids: CASSQSLITDTQYF.

This clonotype was counted a few times. The V and J genes are TRBV6-1 and TRBJ2-5; perhaps TRBD2 as D (6 bases). V was trimmed by 8 bases and J by 0 bases, leaving 10 bases between them. In germline, CDR1 is MNHNS, CDR2 SASEGT. The CDR3 is made up of 13 amino acids. CDR3 sequence: CASGGIYQETQYF. The DNA for the CDR3 is TGTGCCAGCGGGGGGATCTACCAAGAGACCCAGTACTTC.

The chain has TRBV14 and TRBJ2-7; TRBD2 is a possible D gene (6 bases). The CDR3 runs 16 residues. Trimming left V 0 bases short and J 7 bases short, with 19 bases between. Germline V CDR1 and CDR2: SGHDN, FVKESK. The chain's CDR3 is CASSQDWGEVSNEQYF. DNA of the CDR3: TGTGCCAGCAGCCAAGATTGGGGGGAAGTAAGTAATGAGCAGTACTTC. Filled out from reference TRBV14 and TRBJ2-7, the complete variable domain reads EAGVTQFPSHSVIEKGQTVTLRCDPISGHDNLYWYRRVMGKEIKFLLHFVKESKQDESGMPNNRFLAERTGGTYSTLKVQPAELEDSGVYFCASSQDWGEVSNEQYFGPGTRLTVT.

The table lists this clonotype with a few counts. V is TRBV6-1 and J is TRBJ2-1, with a tentative D call TRBD2 (6 bases). Looked up from germline, CDR1 is MNHNS and CDR2 is SASEGT. The CDR3 has 12 amino acids. The V gene lost 8 bases and the J gene lost 11 bases, with 16 bases spanning the gap. CDR3 nucleotide sequence: TGTGCCAGCCCCAAGCGGGTAAAGAAGCAGTTCTTC. Amino acid sequence: CASPKRVKKQFF.

The rearrangement joins TRBV5-6 to TRBJ2-2, with D perhaps TRBD1 (6 bases). Germline V gene sequence: CDR1 SGHDT, CDR2 YYEEEE. The CDR3 has 14 residues. V was trimmed by 5 bases and J by 6 bases, leaving 14 bases between them. CDR3 coding DNA: TGTGCCAGCAGGATCAGGGGAACGGCCGGGGAGCTGTTTTTT. Residues: CASRIRGTAGELFF.

As to this clonotype: The germline gene is not matched at one end of the junction; a read error may be the cause. The CDR3, as DNA: TGTGCCAGCAGTTACCGAGGACAGGGGCCAAACAACTGGGCCAACGGCCTGACTTTC. Translation: CASSYRGQGPNNWANGLTF. The genes are TRBV6-5 and TRBJ2-6, with TRBD1 identical over 9 bases. Germline V CDR1 and CDR2: MNHEY, SVGAGI. CDR3 length: 19 amino acids.

This clonotype was counted many times. This chain connects TRBV4-3 to TRBJ2-7; 7 bases are a match to TRBD1. Germline V gene data show CDR1 as LGHNA and CDR2 as YSLEER. The ends lost 0 bases at V and 2 bases at J; junction bases unmatched: 7. This CDR3 is 16 amino acids long. For the CDR3, the DNA is TGCGCCAGCAGCCAAGATACCGGGACAGCGACCTACGAGCAGTACTTC. It codes for CASSQDTGTATYEQYF.

V gene TRBV18 combines with J gene TRBJ1-5; D is unresolved. Germline V CDR1 and CDR2: KGHSH, LQKENI. Trimming left V 2 bases short and J 5 bases short, with 16 bases between. The CDR3 is 16 residues long. CDR3 sequence: CASSPTATIPDQPQHF. CDR3 sequence (DNA): TGTGCCAGCTCACCAACCGCAACCATTCCGGATCAGCCCCAGCATTTT.